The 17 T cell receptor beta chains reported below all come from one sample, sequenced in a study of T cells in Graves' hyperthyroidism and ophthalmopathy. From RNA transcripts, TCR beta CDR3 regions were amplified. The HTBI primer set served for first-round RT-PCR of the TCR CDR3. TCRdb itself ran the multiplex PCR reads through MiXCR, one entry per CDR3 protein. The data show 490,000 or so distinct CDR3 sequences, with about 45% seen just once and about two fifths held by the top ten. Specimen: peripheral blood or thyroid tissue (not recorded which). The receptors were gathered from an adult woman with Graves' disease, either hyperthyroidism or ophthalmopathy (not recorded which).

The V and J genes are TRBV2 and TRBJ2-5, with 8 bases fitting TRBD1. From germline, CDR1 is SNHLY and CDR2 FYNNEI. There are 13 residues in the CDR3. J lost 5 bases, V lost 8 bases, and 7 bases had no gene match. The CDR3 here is CASDDRGDETQYF. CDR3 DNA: TGTGCCAGCGATGACAGGGGCGATGAGACCCAGTACTTC.

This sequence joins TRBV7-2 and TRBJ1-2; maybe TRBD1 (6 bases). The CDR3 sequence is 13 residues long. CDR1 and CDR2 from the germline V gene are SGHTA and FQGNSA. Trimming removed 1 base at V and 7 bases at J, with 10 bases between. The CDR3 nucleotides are TGTGCCAGCAGCTTAGAGGACAGTGGTGGCTACACCTTC. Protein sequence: CASSLEDSGGYTF.

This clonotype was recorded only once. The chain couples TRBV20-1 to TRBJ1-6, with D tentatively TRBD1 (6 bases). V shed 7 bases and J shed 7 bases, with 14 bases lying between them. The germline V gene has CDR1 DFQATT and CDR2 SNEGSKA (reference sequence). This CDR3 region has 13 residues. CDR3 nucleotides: TGCAGTGTAGGGGGTATTGGGAATTCACCCCTCCACTTT. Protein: CSVGGIGNSPLHF.

The CDR3 DNA sequence: TGCAGCGTCGACATGCGGGGACTAGCGGGAACAGTGTACGAGCAGTACTTC. Translating gives CSVDMRGLAGTVYEQYF. The chain employs TRBV29-1 and TRBJ2-7; 13 bases align to TRBD2. V lost 6 bases to trimming and J lost 4 bases; unmatched junction nucleotides: 15. The CDR3 is made up of 17 amino acids. The germline V gene encodes CDR1 SQVTM and CDR2 ANQGSEA.

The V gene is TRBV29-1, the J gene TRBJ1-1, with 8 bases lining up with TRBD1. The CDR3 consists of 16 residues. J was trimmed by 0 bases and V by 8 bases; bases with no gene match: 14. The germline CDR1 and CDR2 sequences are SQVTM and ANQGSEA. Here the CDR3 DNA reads TGCAGCAGCCTCGACAGGGGACTTATCATGAACACTGAAGCTTTCTTT. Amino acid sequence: CSSLDRGLIMNTEAFF.

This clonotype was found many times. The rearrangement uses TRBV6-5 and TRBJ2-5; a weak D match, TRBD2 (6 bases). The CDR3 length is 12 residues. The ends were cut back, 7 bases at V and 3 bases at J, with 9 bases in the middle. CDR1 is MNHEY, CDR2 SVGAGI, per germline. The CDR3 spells CASNGGEETQYF. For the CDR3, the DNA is TGTGCCAGCAATGGCGGGGAAGAGACCCAGTACTTC.

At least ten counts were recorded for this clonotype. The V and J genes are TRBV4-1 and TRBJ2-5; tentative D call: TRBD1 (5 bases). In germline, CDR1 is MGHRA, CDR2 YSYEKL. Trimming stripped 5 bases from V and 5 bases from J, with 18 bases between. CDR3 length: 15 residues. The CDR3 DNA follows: TGCGCCAGCAGCTCCTCAGGGCAGGGTATGGAGACCCAGTACTTC. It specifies CASSSSGQGMETQYF.

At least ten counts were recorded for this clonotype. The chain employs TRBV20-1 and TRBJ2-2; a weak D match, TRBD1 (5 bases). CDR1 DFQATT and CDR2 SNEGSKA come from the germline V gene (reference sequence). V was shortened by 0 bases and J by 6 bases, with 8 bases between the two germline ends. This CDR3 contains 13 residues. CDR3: CSARDVGPGELFF. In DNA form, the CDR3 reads TGCAGTGCTAGAGATGTGGGGCCCGGGGAGCTGTTTTTT.

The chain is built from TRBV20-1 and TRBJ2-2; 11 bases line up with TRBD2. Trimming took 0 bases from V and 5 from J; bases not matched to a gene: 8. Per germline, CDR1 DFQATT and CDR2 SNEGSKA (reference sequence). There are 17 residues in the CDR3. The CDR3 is CSARENELAGVTGELFF. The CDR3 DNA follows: TGCAGTGCTAGAGAAAATGAACTAGCGGGAGTAACCGGGGAGCTGTTTTTT.

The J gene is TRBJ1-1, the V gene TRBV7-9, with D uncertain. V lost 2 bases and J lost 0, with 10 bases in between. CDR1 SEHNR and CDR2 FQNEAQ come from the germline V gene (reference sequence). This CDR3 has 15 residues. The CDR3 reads CASSLYLSMNTEAFF. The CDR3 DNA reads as TGTGCCAGCAGCTTATATCTGTCAATGAACACTGAAGCTTTCTTT.

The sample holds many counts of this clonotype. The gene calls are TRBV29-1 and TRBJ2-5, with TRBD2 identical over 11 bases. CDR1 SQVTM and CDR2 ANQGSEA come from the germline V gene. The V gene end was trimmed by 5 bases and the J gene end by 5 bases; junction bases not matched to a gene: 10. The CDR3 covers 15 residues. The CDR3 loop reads CSVRTSGSSWETQYF. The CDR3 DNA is TGCAGCGTTAGAACTAGCGGGAGTTCTTGGGAGACCCAGTACTTC.

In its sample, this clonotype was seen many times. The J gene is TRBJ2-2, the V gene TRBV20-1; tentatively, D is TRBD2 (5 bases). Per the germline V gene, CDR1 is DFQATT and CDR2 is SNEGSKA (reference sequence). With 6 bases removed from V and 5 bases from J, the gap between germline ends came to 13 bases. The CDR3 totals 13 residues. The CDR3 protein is CSARKTGTGELFF. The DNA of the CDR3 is TGCAGTGCGAGAAAAACGGGGACCGGGGAGCTGTTTTTT.

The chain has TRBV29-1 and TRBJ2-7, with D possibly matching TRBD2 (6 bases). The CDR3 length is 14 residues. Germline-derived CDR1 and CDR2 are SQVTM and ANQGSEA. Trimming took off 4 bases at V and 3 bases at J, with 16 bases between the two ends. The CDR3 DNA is TGCAGCGTTGTCTTTCCGGGACTGAACTACGAGCAGTACTTC. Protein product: CSVVFPGLNYEQYF.

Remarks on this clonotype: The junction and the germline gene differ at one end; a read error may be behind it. For the CDR3, the DNA is TGCGCCAGCAGCCAAGTAGCGGGGGGAACGATAAACTATGGCTACACCTTC. This translates into CASSQVAGGTINYGYTF. The rearrangement uses TRBV7-8 and TRBJ1-2; a weak D match, TRBD1 (5 bases). The CDR3 is 17 amino acids. The germline V gene encodes CDR1 SGHVS and CDR2 FQNEAQ.

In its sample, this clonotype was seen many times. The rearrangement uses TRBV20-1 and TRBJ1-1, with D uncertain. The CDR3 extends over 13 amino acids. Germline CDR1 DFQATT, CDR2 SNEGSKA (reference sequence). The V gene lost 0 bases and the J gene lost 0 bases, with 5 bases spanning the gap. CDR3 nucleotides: TGCAGTGCTAGAGACACGTTGAACACTGAAGCTTTCTTT. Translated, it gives CSARDTLNTEAFF.

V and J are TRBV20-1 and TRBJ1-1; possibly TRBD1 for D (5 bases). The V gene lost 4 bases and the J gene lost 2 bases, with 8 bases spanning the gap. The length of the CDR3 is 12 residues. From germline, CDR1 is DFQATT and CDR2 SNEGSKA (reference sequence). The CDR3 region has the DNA TGCAGTGCTAACAGGCTTAACACTGAAGCTTTCTTT. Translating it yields CSANRLNTEAFF.

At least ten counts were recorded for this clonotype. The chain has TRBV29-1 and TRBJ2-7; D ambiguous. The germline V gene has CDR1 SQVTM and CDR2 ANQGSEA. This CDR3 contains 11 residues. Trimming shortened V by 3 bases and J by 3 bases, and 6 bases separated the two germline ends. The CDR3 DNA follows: TGCAGCGTTGATGGTGTCTACGAGCAGTACTTC. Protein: CSVDGVYEQYF.